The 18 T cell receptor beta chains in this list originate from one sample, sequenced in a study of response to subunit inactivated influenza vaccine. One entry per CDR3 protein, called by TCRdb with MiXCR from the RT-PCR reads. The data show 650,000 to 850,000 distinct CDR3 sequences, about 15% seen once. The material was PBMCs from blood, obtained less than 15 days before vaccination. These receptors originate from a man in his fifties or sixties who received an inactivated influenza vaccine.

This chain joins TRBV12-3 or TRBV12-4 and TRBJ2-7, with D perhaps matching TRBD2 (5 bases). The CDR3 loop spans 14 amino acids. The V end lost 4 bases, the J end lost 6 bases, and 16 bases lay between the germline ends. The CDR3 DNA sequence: TGTGCCAGCAGTTCCACCTCTCAAGCGGCCGAGCAGTACTTC. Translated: CASSSTSQAAEQYF.

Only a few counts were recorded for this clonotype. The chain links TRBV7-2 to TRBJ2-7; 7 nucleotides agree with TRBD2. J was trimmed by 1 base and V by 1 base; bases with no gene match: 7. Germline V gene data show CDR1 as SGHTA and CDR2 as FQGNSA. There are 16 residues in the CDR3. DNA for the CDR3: TGTGCCAGCAGCTTAGTGGGGGGGGATAGGTCCTACGAGCAGTACTTC. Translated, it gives CASSLVGGDRSYEQYF.

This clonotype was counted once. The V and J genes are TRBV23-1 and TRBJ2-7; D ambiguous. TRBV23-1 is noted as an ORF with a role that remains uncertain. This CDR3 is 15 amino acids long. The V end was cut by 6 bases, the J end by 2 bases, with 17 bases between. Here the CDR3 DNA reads TGCGCCAGCAGACCTCATCCGGCAAAACCCTACGAGCAGTACTTC. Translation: CASRPHPAKPYEQYF.

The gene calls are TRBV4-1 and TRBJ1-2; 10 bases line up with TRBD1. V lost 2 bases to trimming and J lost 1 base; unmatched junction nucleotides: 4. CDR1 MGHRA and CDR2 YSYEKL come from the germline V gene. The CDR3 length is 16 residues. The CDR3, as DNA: TGCGCCAGCAGCCAATATCGGACAGGGGGTAACTATGGCTACACCTTC. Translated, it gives CASSQYRTGGNYGYTF.

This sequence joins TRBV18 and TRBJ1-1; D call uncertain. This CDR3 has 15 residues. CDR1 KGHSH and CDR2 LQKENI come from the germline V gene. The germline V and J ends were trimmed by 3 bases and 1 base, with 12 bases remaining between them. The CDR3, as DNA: TGTGCCAGCTCACCCGCCCGGCGGCCGAACACTGAAGCTTTCTTT. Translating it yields CASSPARRPNTEAFF.

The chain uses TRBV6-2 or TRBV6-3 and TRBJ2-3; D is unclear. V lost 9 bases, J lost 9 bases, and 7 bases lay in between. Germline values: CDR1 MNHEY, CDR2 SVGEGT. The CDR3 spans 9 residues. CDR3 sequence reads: CARLPTQYF. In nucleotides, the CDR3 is TGTGCCAGACTTCCAACGCAGTATTTT.

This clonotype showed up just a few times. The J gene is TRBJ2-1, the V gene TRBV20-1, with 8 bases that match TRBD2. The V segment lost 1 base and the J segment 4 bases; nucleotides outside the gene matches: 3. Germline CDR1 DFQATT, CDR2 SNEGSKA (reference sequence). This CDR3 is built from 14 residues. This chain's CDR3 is CSARVPGGYNEQFF. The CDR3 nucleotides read TGCAGTGCTAGAGTTCCGGGAGGGTACAATGAGCAGTTCTTC.

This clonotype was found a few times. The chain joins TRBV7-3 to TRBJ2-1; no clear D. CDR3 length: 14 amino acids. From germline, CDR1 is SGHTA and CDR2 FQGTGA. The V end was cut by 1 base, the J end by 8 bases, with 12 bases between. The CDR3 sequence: CASSLNVVGDEQFF. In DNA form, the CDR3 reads TGTGCCAGCAGCTTAAATGTGGTTGGAGATGAGCAGTTCTTC.

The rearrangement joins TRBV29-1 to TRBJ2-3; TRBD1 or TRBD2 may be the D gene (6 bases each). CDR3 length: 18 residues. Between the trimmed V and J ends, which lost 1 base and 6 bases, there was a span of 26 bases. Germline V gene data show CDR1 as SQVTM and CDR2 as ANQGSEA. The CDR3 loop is CSVEARLGGRRRGDTQYF. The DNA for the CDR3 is TGCAGCGTTGAAGCCCGTTTGGGGGGCCGCCGGAGGGGGGATACGCAGTATTTT.

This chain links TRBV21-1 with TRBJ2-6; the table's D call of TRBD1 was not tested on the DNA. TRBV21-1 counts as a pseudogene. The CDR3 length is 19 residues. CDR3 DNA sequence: TGTGCCAGCAGCAAAAAAAAAGGGGACGGAATCTCTGGGGCCAACGTCCTGACTTTC. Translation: CASSKKKGDGISGANVLTF.

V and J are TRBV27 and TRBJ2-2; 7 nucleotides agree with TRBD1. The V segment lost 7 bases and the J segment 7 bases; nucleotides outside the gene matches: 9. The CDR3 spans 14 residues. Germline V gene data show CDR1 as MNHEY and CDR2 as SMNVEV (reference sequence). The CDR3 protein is CASTYTGAGGELFF. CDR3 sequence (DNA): TGTGCCAGCACTTACACAGGGGCGGGCGGGGAGCTGTTTTTT.

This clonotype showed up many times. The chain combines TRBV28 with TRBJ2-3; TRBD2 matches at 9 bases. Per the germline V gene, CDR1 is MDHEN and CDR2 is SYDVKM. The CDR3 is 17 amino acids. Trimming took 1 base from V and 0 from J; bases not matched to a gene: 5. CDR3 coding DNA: TGTGCCAGCAGTTTATCCCTAGCGGGAACTAGCACAGATACGCAGTATTTT. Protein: CASSLSLAGTSTDTQYF.

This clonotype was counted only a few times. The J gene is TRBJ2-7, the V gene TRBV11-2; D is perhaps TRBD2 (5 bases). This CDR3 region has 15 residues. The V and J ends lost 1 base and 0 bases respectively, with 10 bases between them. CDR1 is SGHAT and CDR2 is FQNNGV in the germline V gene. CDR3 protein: CASSLGVGSSYEQYF. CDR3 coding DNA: TGTGCCAGCAGCTTAGGGGTGGGGAGCTCCTACGAGCAGTACTTC. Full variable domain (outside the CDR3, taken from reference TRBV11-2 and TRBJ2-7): EAGVAQSPRYKIIEKRQSVAFWCNPISGHATLYWYQQILGQGPKLLIQFQNNGVVDDSQLPKDRFSAERLKGVDSTLKIQPAKLEDSAVYLCASSLGVGSSYEQYFGPGTRLTVT.

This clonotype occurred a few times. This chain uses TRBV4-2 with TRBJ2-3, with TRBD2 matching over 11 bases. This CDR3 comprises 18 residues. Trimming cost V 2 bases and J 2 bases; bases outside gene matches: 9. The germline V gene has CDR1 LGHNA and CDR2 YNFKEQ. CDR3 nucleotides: TGTGCCAGCAGCCAAAGTGAAGCTAGCGGGGGGCTCACAGATACGCAGTATTTT. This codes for CASSQSEASGGLTDTQYF.

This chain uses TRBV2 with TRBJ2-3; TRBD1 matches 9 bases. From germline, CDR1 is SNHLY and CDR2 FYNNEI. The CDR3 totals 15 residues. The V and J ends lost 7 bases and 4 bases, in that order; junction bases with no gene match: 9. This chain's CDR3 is CASTRDRDGADTQYF. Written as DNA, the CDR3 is TGTGCCAGCACCCGGGACAGGGATGGGGCAGATACGCAGTATTTT.

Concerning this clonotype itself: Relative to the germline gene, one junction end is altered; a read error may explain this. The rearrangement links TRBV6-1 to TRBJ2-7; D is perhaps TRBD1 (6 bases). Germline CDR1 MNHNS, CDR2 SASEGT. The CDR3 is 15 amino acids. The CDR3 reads CASREAWTESYEQYF. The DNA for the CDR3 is TGTGCCAGCAGAGAAGCCTGGACAGAAAGTTACGAGCAGTACTTC.

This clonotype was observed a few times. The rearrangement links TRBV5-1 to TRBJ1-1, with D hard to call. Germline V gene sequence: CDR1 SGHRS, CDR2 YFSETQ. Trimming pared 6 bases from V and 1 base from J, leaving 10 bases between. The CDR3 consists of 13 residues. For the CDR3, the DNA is TGCGCCAGCACCGTCATTGGGAACACTGAAGCTTTCTTT. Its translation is CASTVIGNTEAFF.

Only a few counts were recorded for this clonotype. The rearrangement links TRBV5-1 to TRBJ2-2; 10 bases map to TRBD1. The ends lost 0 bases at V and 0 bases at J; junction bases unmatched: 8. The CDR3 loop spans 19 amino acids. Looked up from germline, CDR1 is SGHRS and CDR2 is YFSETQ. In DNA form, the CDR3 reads TGCGCCAGCAGCTTGGCCATGGGACAGGGGATCGCGAACACCGGGGAGCTGTTTTTT. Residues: CASSLAMGQGIANTGELFF.